The 31 T cell receptor beta chains reported below all come from one sample, sequenced in a study of CD8 T cells in ankylosing spondylitis. Findings of the study overall: Characteristic of ankylosing spondylitis blood, it appeared, was a TCR beta motif comprising several highly homologous variants.

TCRdb itself ran the 5' RACE reads through MiXCR, one entry per CDR3 protein. The repertoire holds around 430,000 distinct CDR3 sequences, with roughly 15% as singletons. These TCRs are of unknown antigen specificity. Sequencing was done on a sample of blood, either unsorted or a sorted T cell fraction (not recorded which). The receptors were sampled from a male donor with ankylosing spondylitis.

V and J are TRBV20-1 and TRBJ2-5, with D possibly TRBD2 on 5 matching bases. This CDR3 comprises 13 residues. Between the trimmed V and J ends, which lost 6 bases and 1 base, there was a span of 12 bases. The germline V gene has CDR1 DFQATT and CDR2 SNEGSKA (reference sequence). The CDR3 region is CSARRLPQETQYF. CDR3 in DNA: TGCAGTGCGAGGAGACTACCCCAAGAGACCCAGTACTTC.

In its sample, this clonotype was seen a few times. The rearrangement links TRBV7-9 to TRBJ1-2; D remains ambiguous. This CDR3 region has 13 residues. The V end lost 2 bases, the J end lost 8 bases, and 12 bases lay between the germline ends. Looked up from germline, CDR1 is SEHNR and CDR2 is FQNEAQ (reference sequence). This CDR3 reads CASSLSGRFGYTF. The CDR3 DNA is TGTGCCAGCAGCTTATCCGGTAGATTCGGCTACACCTTC.

The sample holds a few counts of this clonotype. The V call is TRBV28, the J call TRBJ2-6; TRBD1 matches at 9 bases. V lost 6 bases, J lost 2 bases, and 5 bases stayed unmatched. The CDR3 spans 16 residues. CDR1 MDHEN and CDR2 SYDVKM come from the germline V gene. The CDR3 loop reads CASRKQGATGANVLTF. CDR3 DNA sequence: TGTGCCAGCAGGAAACAGGGGGCCACTGGGGCCAACGTCCTGACTTTC.

This chain uses TRBV6-1 with TRBJ2-2; D is perhaps TRBD2 (5 bases). Per germline, CDR1 MNHNS and CDR2 SASEGT. This CDR3 has 17 amino acids. With 5 bases removed from V and 0 bases from J, the gap between germline ends came to 16 bases. The CDR3 sequence is CASSPLVSGTNTGELFF. The CDR3 DNA sequence: TGTGCCAGCAGTCCTCTGGTGTCCGGGACGAACACCGGGGAGCTGTTTTTT.

The J gene is TRBJ2-3, the V gene TRBV15; D ambiguous. The CDR3 spans 16 residues. Germline V gene lookup returns CDR1 LNHNV and CDR2 YYDKDF (reference sequence). The V end was cut by 1 base, the J end by 6 bases, with 17 bases between. The CDR3 DNA reads TGTGCCACCAGCAGAGGGATCGGCCAGCTGGCGGATACGCAGTATTTT. Its protein is CATSRGIGQLADTQYF.

Points on this clonotype: A much larger clone sits a single nucleotide away, making a read error possible. The chain carries TRBV12-3 or TRBV12-4 and TRBJ1-2, with a weak D call TRBD1 (6 bases). The CDR3 has 13 residues. CDR3: CASSRGQRGRYSF. In DNA form, the CDR3 reads TGTGCCAGCAGTCGAGGACAGCGTGGTCGCTACTCCTTC.

The rearrangement uses TRBV28 and TRBJ2-7; D gene unclear. There are 13 residues in the CDR3. V was pared by 7 bases and J by 2 bases, with 12 bases between. Looked up from germline, CDR1 is MDHEN and CDR2 is SYDVKM. CDR3 loop: CASIRVQPYEQYF. In DNA form, the CDR3 reads TGTGCCAGCATCCGGGTTCAACCCTACGAGCAGTACTTC.

The genes are TRBV7-9 and TRBJ2-1; D not certain. Trimming pared 3 bases from V and 13 bases from J, leaving 10 bases between. There are 11 residues in the CDR3. Germline V CDR1 and CDR2: SEHNR, FQNEAQ (reference sequence). CDR3 loop: CASSFSGRQFF. The CDR3 region has the DNA TGTGCCAGCAGCTTTAGTGGGCGACAGTTCTTC.

This chain connects TRBV5-5 to TRBJ2-1; D may be TRBD1 or TRBD2 (5 bases each). V lost 0 bases and J 10 bases, leaving 14 bases between the germline ends. Germline V CDR1 and CDR2: SGHKS, YYEKEE (reference sequence). CDR3 size: 14 residues. This chain's CDR3 is CASSLVGTSPEQFF. CDR3 coding DNA: TGTGCCAGCAGCTTGGTAGGGACCTCCCCCGAGCAGTTCTTC.

The chain has TRBV27 and TRBJ2-7, with TRBD2 as a possible D gene (5 bases). The CDR3 has 13 amino acids. V lost 8 bases and J lost 2, with 13 bases in between. CDR1 MNHEY and CDR2 SMNVEV come from the germline V gene (reference sequence). The CDR3 bases are TGTGCCAGCCGAGGACTCCCAACCTACGAGCAGTACTTC. It codes for CASRGLPTYEQYF.

The chain employs TRBV20-1 and TRBJ2-7; D might be TRBD1 (5 bases). The CDR3 is made up of 15 amino acids. V was trimmed by 2 bases and J by 6 bases, leaving 20 bases between them. Looked up from germline, CDR1 is DFQATT and CDR2 is SNEGSKA (reference sequence). The CDR3 nucleotides are TGCAGTGCTAGAAGGGGTGGCCTGCGGTCGAGCGAGCAGTACTTC. Protein: CSARRGGLRSSEQYF.

The V gene is TRBV7-9, the J gene TRBJ2-1, with 8 bases fitting TRBD2. Trimming cost V 1 base and J 9 bases; bases outside gene matches: 8. The length of the CDR3 is 15 residues. Germline lookup yields CDR1 SEHNR and CDR2 FQNEAQ (reference sequence). The CDR3 DNA is TGTGCCAGCAGCTTAGATCCGGGAGGGCTGAGTGAGCAGTTCTTC. This translates into CASSLDPGGLSEQFF.

This clonotype came up a few times. V is TRBV6-2 or TRBV6-3 and J is TRBJ2-1; 12 nucleotides align to TRBD2. V was pared by 8 bases and J by 8 bases, with 4 bases of the junction left unmatched. Germline CDR1 and CDR2: MNHEY and SVGEGT. The CDR3 is 13 amino acids. CDR3 bases: TGTGCCAGCCGGGCTAGCGGGAGGGATGAGCAGTTCTTC. This encodes CASRASGRDEQFF.

The chain employs TRBV11-1 and TRBJ1-2; 7 bases agree with TRBD1. Germline V gene data show CDR1 as SGHAT and CDR2 as FQDESV (reference sequence). The junction had 11 bases not matched to a gene; V was cut back by 5 bases and J by 8 bases. The CDR3 is 14 residues long. CDR3 DNA sequence: TGTGCCAGCAGCCCGGAGGACAGGAGGAGAGGCTACACCTTC. It translates to CASSPEDRRRGYTF.

The chain couples TRBV20-1 to TRBJ2-1; tentative D call: TRBD2 (6 bases). V gave up 6 bases and J gave up 4 bases, with 16 bases separating them. From germline, CDR1 is DFQATT and CDR2 SNEGSKA (reference sequence). This CDR3 contains 14 residues. The CDR3 loop reads CSAVLGGTYNEQFF. The DNA of the CDR3 is TGCAGTGCCGTCCTAGGCGGGACTTACAATGAGCAGTTCTTC.

The sample holds a few counts of this clonotype. The rearrangement uses TRBV5-4 and TRBJ1-4; no reliable D call. Trimming took off 0 bases at V and 4 bases at J, with 22 bases between the two ends. Per the germline V gene, CDR1 is SGHNT and CDR2 is YYREEE (reference sequence). This CDR3 contains 19 residues. The CDR3 DNA reads as TGTGCCAGCAGCTTGGGGGCAGGTGGAACTCGGGCCCTTAATGAAAAACTGTTTTTT. Amino acids: CASSLGAGGTRALNEKLFF.

The chain links TRBV29-1 to TRBJ1-5, with D possibly being TRBD1 (5 bases). CDR1 is SQVTM, CDR2 ANQGSEA, per germline. CDR3 size: 13 residues. Trimming removed 4 bases at V and 6 bases at J, with 13 bases between. CDR3 protein: CSVGGGGSQPQHF. DNA for the CDR3: TGCAGCGTTGGGGGGGGTGGGAGTCAGCCCCAGCATTTT.

This rearrangement joins TRBV27 to TRBJ2-1, with TRBD2 matching over 9 bases. J was trimmed by 2 bases and V by 6 bases; bases with no gene match: 2. The CDR3 covers 14 residues. Germline CDR1 reads MNHEY; CDR2 reads SMNVEV (reference sequence). Here the CDR3 DNA reads TGTGCCAGCAGAAGGACTAGCGCCTACAATGAGCAGTTCTTC. It specifies CASRRTSAYNEQFF.

The V gene is TRBV14, the J gene TRBJ2-4; perhaps TRBD2 as D (7 bases). V lost 2 bases and J 8 bases, leaving 13 bases between the germline ends. The germline CDR1 and CDR2 sequences are SGHDN and FVKESK. CDR3 length: 14 amino acids. The CDR3 nucleotides are TGTGCCAGCAGCCAAAGGGGGGAGGGAGACATTCAGTACTTC. Amino acids: CASSQRGEGDIQYF.

To note about this clonotype: The junction shows a germline mismatch at one end, possibly a read error. The chain employs TRBV29-1 and TRBJ2-7, with 7 bases fitting TRBD1. The CDR3 contains 13 residues. From germline, CDR1 is SQVTM and CDR2 ANQGSEA. The CDR3 spells CSVKGDRAYDQYF. The CDR3 coding sequence is TGCAGCGTAAAAGGGGACAGAGCCTACGACCAGTACTTC.

There are a few counts of this clonotype. The genes are TRBV11-2 and TRBJ1-1; TRBD1 might be the D (5 bases). CDR1 is SGHAT and CDR2 is FQNNGV in the germline V gene. This CDR3 region has 17 residues. V dropped 0 bases and J dropped 4 bases, with 18 bases sitting between them. Written as DNA, the CDR3 is TGTGCCAGCAGCTTAGAGGGGGGTAAGGGAAAGGGCACTGAAGCTTTCTTT. Protein: CASSLEGGKGKGTEAFF. Supplemented by reference TRBV11-2 and TRBJ1-1, the full variable domain reads EAGVAQSPRYKIIEKRQSVAFWCNPISGHATLYWYQQILGQGPKLLIQFQNNGVVDDSQLPKDRFSAERLKGVDSTLKIQPAKLEDSAVYLCASSLEGGKGKGTEAFFGQGTRLTVV.

In this sample, this clonotype turned up a few times. J is TRBJ1-2 and V is TRBV20-1; D is unresolved. V was trimmed by 1 base and J by 7 bases, leaving 16 bases between them. The germline V gene encodes CDR1 DFQATT and CDR2 SNEGSKA (reference sequence). The CDR3 runs 14 residues. Written as DNA, the CDR3 is TGCAGTGCTAGAGTGCGGCTGAGCGGCGGTGGCTACACCTTC. Translating gives CSARVRLSGGGYTF.

This clonotype was counted between two and nine times. The CDR3 region is CASGGEGNIQYF. DNA for the CDR3: TGTGCCAGCGGGGGCGAGGGAAACATTCAGTACTTC. The genes are TRBV2 and TRBJ2-4; the D gene is possibly TRBD1 (6 bases). The V gene lost 8 bases and the J gene lost 6 bases, with 11 bases spanning the gap. Germline CDR1 SNHLY, CDR2 FYNNEI. The CDR3 is 12 amino acids.

This clonotype came up many times. The chain employs TRBV12-3 or TRBV12-4 and TRBJ1-1; 7 nucleotides line up with TRBD1. Trimming at V came to 2 bases and at J to 4 bases, leaving 7 bases not matched to a gene. This CDR3 contains 15 residues. The CDR3 nucleotides read TGTGCCAGCAGTTTATCGACAGGGACCGGCACTGAAGCTTTCTTT. It is translated as CASSLSTGTGTEAFF.

This clonotype was recorded at least ten times. The chain carries TRBV12-3 or TRBV12-4 and TRBJ1-1; D is unclear. Trimming shortened V by 2 bases and J by 0 bases, and 4 bases separated the two germline ends. The CDR3 is 13 residues long. CDR3 coding DNA: TGTGCCAGCAGTTTATTGCTGAACACTGAAGCTTTCTTT. Its translation is CASSLLLNTEAFF.

This clonotype was observed a handful of times. This chain uses TRBV11-2 with TRBJ2-1; perhaps TRBD2 as D (5 bases). The germline CDR1 and CDR2 sequences are SGHAT and FQNNGV. This CDR3 has 17 residues. Trimming removed 1 base at V and 9 bases at J, with 22 bases between. Here the CDR3 DNA reads TGTGCCAGCAGCTTAGTGGGCCGGAGAATAGGTGGGAGTGAGCAGTTCTTC. Translation gives CASSLVGRRIGGSEQFF. The variable domain in full, completed from reference TRBV11-2 and TRBJ2-1, reads EAGVAQSPRYKIIEKRQSVAFWCNPISGHATLYWYQQILGQGPKLLIQFQNNGVVDDSQLPKDRFSAERLKGVDSTLKIQPAKLEDSAVYLCASSLVGRRIGGSEQFFGPGTRLTVL.

This clonotype was detected a few times. The chain joins TRBV5-1 to TRBJ2-5, with TRBD2 as a possible D gene (6 bases). The CDR3 has 13 residues. Trimming stripped 9 bases from V and 7 bases from J, with 19 bases between. Germline V CDR1 and CDR2: SGHRS, YFSETQ. The CDR3 is CATGTSSEGTQYF. The DNA of the CDR3 is TGCGCCACCGGGACTTCCTCTGAGGGGACCCAGTACTTC.

This clonotype was seen many times. This CDR3 reads CASSLAGGVYGYTF. CDR3 sequence (DNA): TGTGCCAGCAGTTTAGCGGGGGGTGTCTATGGCTACACCTTC. The chain carries TRBV28 and TRBJ1-2; D is perhaps TRBD1 (5 bases). This CDR3 has 14 amino acids. The germline V and J ends were trimmed by 2 bases and 4 bases, with 11 bases remaining between them. Germline V gene sequence: CDR1 MDHEN, CDR2 SYDVKM.

This clonotype turned up a few times. This sequence joins TRBV28 and TRBJ1-2; perhaps TRBD1 as D (5 bases). Trimming stripped 1 base from V and 4 bases from J, with 10 bases between. The CDR3 spans 14 residues. Germline CDR1 and CDR2: MDHEN and SYDVKM. The CDR3 loop reads CASSLSGRTYGYTF. CDR3 coding DNA: TGTGCCAGCAGTTTATCGGGACGCACCTATGGCTACACCTTC.

This clonotype was detected a few times. The CDR3 coding sequence is TGTGCCAGCAGCTCCGTTACAGGCAACTATGGCTACACCTTC. This translates into CASSSVTGNYGYTF. The chain uses TRBV5-6 and TRBJ1-2, with a possible D match to TRBD1 (5 bases). CDR3 length: 14 residues. CDR1 and CDR2 from the germline V gene are SGHDT and YYEEEE. The V and J ends lost 3 bases and 2 bases respectively, with 11 bases between them.

The rearrangement links TRBV28 to TRBJ1-5; D gene ambiguous. This CDR3 has 15 residues. Germline V gene sequence: CDR1 MDHEN, CDR2 SYDVKM. Deletions cut 3 bases from V and 3 bases from J, with 12 bases between. The CDR3 spells CASSFSGQNNQPQHF. CDR3 DNA sequence: TGTGCCAGCAGTTTTTCCGGGCAGAACAATCAGCCCCAGCATTTT.